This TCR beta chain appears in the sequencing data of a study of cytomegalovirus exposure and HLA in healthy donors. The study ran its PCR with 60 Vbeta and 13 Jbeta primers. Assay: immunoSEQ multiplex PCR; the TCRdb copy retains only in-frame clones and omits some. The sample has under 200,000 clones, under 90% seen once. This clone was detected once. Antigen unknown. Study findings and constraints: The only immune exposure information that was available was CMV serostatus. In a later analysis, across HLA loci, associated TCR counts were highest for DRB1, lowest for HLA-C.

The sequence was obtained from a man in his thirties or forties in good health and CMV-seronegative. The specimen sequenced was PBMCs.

The CDR3 reads CASSLSRVALGRYTEAFF. The CDR3 DNA follows: TGTGCCAGCAGTTTAAGCAGGGTGGCCTTGGGGCGATACACTGAAGCTTTCTTT. V gene TRBV28 combines with J gene TRBJ1-1; tentative D call: TRBD1 (5 bases). Germline assignment: CDR1 MDHEN and CDR2 SYDVKM. CDR3 size: 18 residues. Trimming stripped 2 bases from V and 3 bases from J, with 22 bases between.